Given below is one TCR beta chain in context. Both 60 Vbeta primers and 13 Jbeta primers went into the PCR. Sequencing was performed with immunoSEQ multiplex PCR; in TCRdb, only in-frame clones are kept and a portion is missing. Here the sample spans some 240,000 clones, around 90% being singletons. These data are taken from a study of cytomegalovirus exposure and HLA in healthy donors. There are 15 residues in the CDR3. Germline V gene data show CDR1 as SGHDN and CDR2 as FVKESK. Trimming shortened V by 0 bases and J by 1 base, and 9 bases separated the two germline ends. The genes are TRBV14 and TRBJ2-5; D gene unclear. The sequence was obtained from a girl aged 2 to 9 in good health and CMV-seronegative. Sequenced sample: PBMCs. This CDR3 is CASSQDWAAQETQYF. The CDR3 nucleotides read TGTGCCAGCAGCCAAGATTGGGCAGCCCAAGAGACCCAGTACTTC.